This TCR beta chain was recovered during a study of T cells in Graves' hyperthyroidism and ophthalmopathy. Looked up from germline, CDR1 is MNHEY and CDR2 is SMNVEV (reference sequence). Trimming removed 3 bases at V and 8 bases at J, with 22 bases between. CDR3 length: 16 amino acids. RNA transcripts provided the source from which TCR beta CDR3 regions were amplified. With the HTBI primer set, the TCR CDR3 went through a first round of RT-PCR. TCRdb independently ran MiXCR on the multiplex PCR reads; one entry per CDR3 protein. The repertoire holds approximately 600,000 distinct CDR3 sequences, with roughly 16% as singletons. This clonotype was detected many times. Stable hyperthyroidism: no ophthalmopathy progression over 18 months of follow-up. Aged 18 to 65, the patients had hyperthyroidism that was newly diagnosed and had lasted under 2 months. Criteria for exclusion of patients were uncontrolled infection, other autoimmune disease, pregnancy or lactation.

This sequence originates from a woman in her 30s with Graves' hyperthyroidism. The sequenced material came from blood. The chain joins TRBV27 to TRBJ1-2; D perhaps matches TRBD1 (6 bases). This chain's CDR3 is CASSFAPLGTRIGYTF. The CDR3 DNA reads as TGTGCCAGCAGTTTTGCCCCATTGGGGACACGGATAGGCTACACCTTC.